One TCR beta chain is described in this entry. The record originates from a study of control samples from healthy donors and cancer patients. Some clones are missing from TCRdb's copy, which holds only in-frame ones; the method was immunoSEQ multiplex PCR. The sample consists of 130,000 to 150,000 clones, approximately 91% of them appearing once. The sequencing sample was made of blood. The TCR sequence derives from a man younger than 40 in good health.

The CDR3 reads CASSQFGTGLDEQYF. As DNA, the CDR3 is TGTGCCAGCAGCCAATTCGGGACAGGGTTGGACGAGCAGTACTTC. The rearrangement joins TRBV14 to TRBJ2-7; TRBD1 agrees at 9 bases. CDR3 size: 15 residues. The germline gives CDR1 SGHDN, CDR2 FVKESK. Germline trimming cut 2 bases from V and 5 bases from J; bases unmatched to any gene: 7. The variable domain in full, with the rest retrieved from reference TRBV14 and TRBJ2-7, is EAGVTQFPSHSVIEKGQTVTLRCDPISGHDNLYWYRRVMGKEIKFLLHFVKESKQDESGMPNNRFLAERTGGTYSTLKVQPAELEDSGVYFCASSQFGTGLDEQYFGPGTRLTVT.